These T cell receptor beta chains were read from a single sample in a study of cytomegalovirus exposure and HLA in healthy donors. Sequencing used immunoSEQ multiplex PCR; TCRdb keeps in-frame clones, though not all of them. The sample holds about 93,000 clones, roughly 63% seen once. The sequencing input was PBMCs. These receptors were obtained from a boy between 10 and 17 years old in good health and CMV-seropositive. CDR3s include the opening cysteine and the closing phenylalanine or tryptophan. Fields, in order: D gene, V gene, clone size, J gene, CDR3 protein, CDR3 DNA. A D gene is named only where the DNA matches it firmly. Clone sizes are given selectively: once, few, many, or a class where the clone is expanded.

>TRBD1|TRBV6-5|-|TRBJ2-1
CASRQTGGAYNEQFF
TGTGCCAGCAGGCAAACAGGGGGCGCTTACAATGAGCAGTTCTTC
>TRBD1|TRBV25-1|-|TRBJ1-4
CASSEYHRGYEKLFF
TGTGCCAGCAGTGAATATCACAGGGGTTACGAAAAACTGTTTTTT
>TRBD1|TRBV27|once|TRBJ2-7
CASKPDRGKYEQYF
TGTGCCAGCAAGCCAGACAGGGGGAAATACGAGCAGTACTTC
>-|TRBV29-1|-|TRBJ1-2
CSVVSIMEDYGYTF
TGCAGCGTTGTAAGCATAATGGAGGACTATGGCTACACCTTC
>-|TRBV30|few|TRBJ2-3
CAWSAGADTQYF
TGTGCCTGGAGTGCAGGGGCAGATACGCAGTATTTT
>TRBD1|TRBV2|-|TRBJ1-2
CASSPGTGGSYGYTF
TGTGCCAGCAGTCCTGGGACAGGAGGAAGTTATGGCTACACCTTC
>TRBD1|TRBV28|-|TRBJ1-4
CATRDSFNEKLFF
TGTGCCACCCGGGACAGTTTTAATGAAAAACTGTTTTTT
>TRBD2|TRBV6-4|-|TRBJ2-3
CASSLTGTSGHTDTQYF
TGTGCCAGCAGTCTCACCGGGACTAGCGGGCACACAGATACGCAGTATTTT
>-|TRBV25-1|-|TRBJ2-7
CASSATYEQYF
TGTGCCAGCAGTGCAACTTACGAGCAGTACTTC
>TRBD2|TRBV7-2|few|TRBJ2-1
CASSLAALGLAGGPEQFF
TGTGCCAGCAGCTTAGCGGCCCTTGGACTAGCGGGAGGGCCGGAGCAGTTCTTC